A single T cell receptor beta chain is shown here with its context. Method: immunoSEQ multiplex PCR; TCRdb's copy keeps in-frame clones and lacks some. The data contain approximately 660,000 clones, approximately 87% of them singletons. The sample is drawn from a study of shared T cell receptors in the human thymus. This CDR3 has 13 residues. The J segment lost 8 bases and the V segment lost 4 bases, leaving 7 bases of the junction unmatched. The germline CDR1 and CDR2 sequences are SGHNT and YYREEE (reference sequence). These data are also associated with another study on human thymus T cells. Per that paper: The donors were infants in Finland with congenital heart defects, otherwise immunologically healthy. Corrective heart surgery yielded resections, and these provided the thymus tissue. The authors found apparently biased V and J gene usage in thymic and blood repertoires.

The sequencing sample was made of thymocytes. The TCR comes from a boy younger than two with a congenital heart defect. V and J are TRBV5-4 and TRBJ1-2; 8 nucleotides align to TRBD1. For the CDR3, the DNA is TGTGCCAGCAGCGCCGGACAGGGTCAGGGCTACACCTTC. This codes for CASSAGQGQGYTF.